The 27 T cell receptor beta chains below were found in one sample sequenced in a study of regulatory T cells in long-lasting Graves disease. Time point here: newly diagnosed GD, antithyroid drugs for less than 3 months. PBMC RNA was the source of the TCR library. Libraries of TCR beta came from iRepertoire HTBI primers plus Arm-PCR of CDR3 regions. TCRdb used MiXCR to reprocess the multiplex PCR reads, holding one entry per CDR3 protein. The sample contains 250,000 to 300,000 distinct CDR3 sequences, about 20% of which appear only once. These data are also associated with another study on T cells in Graves' hyperthyroidism and ophthalmopathy.

Sequenced here: peripheral blood mononuclear cells (PBMCs), sampled at new diagnosis, from a patient treated with antithyroid drugs. Receptor source: a woman aged 25 to 39 with Graves disease.

This clonotype was seen many times. The chain uses TRBV3-1 and TRBJ1-2; possibly TRBD1 for D (6 bases). CDR3 length equals 14 residues. With 3 bases removed from V and 4 bases from J, the gap between germline ends came to 12 bases. Germline CDR1 LGHDT, CDR2 YNNKEL (reference sequence). The CDR3 loop reads CASSQRTDFYGYTF. DNA of the CDR3: TGTGCCAGCAGCCAGCGGACAGACTTCTATGGCTACACCTTC.

This clonotype was observed at least ten times. The rearrangement uses TRBV6-1 and TRBJ1-5; D remains ambiguous. The V end was cut by 3 bases, the J end by 5 bases, with 11 bases between. CDR1 is MNHNS and CDR2 is SASEGT in the germline V gene. This CDR3 comprises 14 residues. The CDR3 DNA sequence: TGTGCCAGCAGTGAGGGCGGGTTCTATCAGCCCCAGCATTTT. Its translation: CASSEGGFYQPQHF.

This clonotype was observed many times. The chain joins TRBV18 to TRBJ1-2; the D is unclear. CDR1 KGHSH and CDR2 LQKENI come from the germline V gene. The CDR3 is made up of 15 amino acids. The V gene lost 1 base and the J gene lost 0 bases, with 9 bases spanning the gap. CDR3 in DNA: TGTGCCAGCTCACCACGGGGAGACCCTAACTATGGCTACACCTTC. This encodes CASSPRGDPNYGYTF.

Many counts were recorded for this clonotype. This rearrangement joins TRBV28 to TRBJ2-3, with 8 bases aligning to TRBD2. With V trimmed by 10 bases and J by 3 bases, 12 bases remained unmatched. The CDR3 extends over 15 amino acids. From germline, CDR1 is MDHEN and CDR2 SYDVKM. The DNA for the CDR3 is TGTGCCATCGTGGCCGGGGGGGATGGTACAGATACGCAGTATTTT. The encoded protein is CAIVAGGDGTDTQYF.

Ten or more counts support this clonotype. The chain joins TRBV12-3 or TRBV12-4 to TRBJ1-1, with D possibly TRBD1 on 5 matching bases. This CDR3 contains 13 residues. Trimming removed 6 bases from V and 11 bases from J, with 19 bases in between. CDR3 loop: CASSPGTGGWAFF. CDR3 bases: TGTGCCAGCAGCCCTGGGACTGGCGGGTGGGCTTTCTTT.

About this clonotype: A much larger clone sits a single nucleotide away, making a read error possible. CDR3 in DNA: TGTGCCACCCAAAGGGACCAAGAGACCCAGTACTTC. This translates into CATQRDQETQYF. The V and J genes are TRBV6-1 and TRBJ2-5; D call uncertain. CDR1 is MNHNS, CDR2 SASEGT, per germline. The CDR3 extends over 12 amino acids. V was clipped by 10 bases and J by 0 bases, with 9 bases between them.

This clonotype was seen ten or more times. This chain joins TRBV20-1 and TRBJ1-5; D is possibly TRBD1 (6 bases). The CDR3 length is 14 residues. Germline V gene data show CDR1 as DFQATT and CDR2 as SNEGSKA (reference sequence). V was trimmed by 6 bases and J by 0 bases, leaving 12 bases between them. CDR3 region: CSAPDSYSNQPQHF. Here the CDR3 DNA reads TGCAGTGCCCCGGACAGCTATAGCAATCAGCCCCAGCATTTT.

This clonotype was seen a few times. The chain combines TRBV6-9 with TRBJ2-2, with 10 bases that match TRBD1. V shed 3 bases and J 4 bases; nucleotides not matched to a gene: 5. CDR1 and CDR2 (germline): MNHGY, SVAAGI. The CDR3 covers 16 residues. The CDR3 coding sequence is TGTGCCAGCAGTTACTTAGGACAGGGGGGCACCGGGGAGCTGTTTTTT. This gives the protein CASSYLGQGGTGELFF.

This clonotype was picked up many times. The chain recombines TRBV7-9 with TRBJ2-2, with TRBD2 identical over 12 bases. The CDR3 is 13 amino acids. Germline assignment: CDR1 SEHNR and CDR2 FQNEAQ (reference sequence). V was clipped by 9 bases and J by 6 bases; unmatched bases: 2. DNA of the CDR3: TGTGCCAGACGGACTAGCGGGGCCGGGGAGCTGTTTTTT. Its translation is CARRTSGAGELFF.

At least ten counts were recorded for this clonotype. DNA for the CDR3: TGTGCTAGTGGCAGCAATTACGAGCAGTACTTC. As protein: CASGSNYEQYF. The chain combines TRBV12-5 with TRBJ2-7; the D is unclear. Germline V gene lookup returns CDR1 LGHNT and CDR2 FRNRAP. Deletions cut 6 bases from V and 4 bases from J, with 7 bases between. The CDR3 is made up of 11 amino acids. The full variable domain, its missing parts supplied by reference TRBV12-5 and TRBJ2-7, is DARVTQTPRHKVTEMGQEVTMRCQPILGHNTVFWYRQTMMQGLELLAYFRNRAPLDDSGMPKDRFSAEMPDATLATLKIQPSEPRDSAVYFCASGSNYEQYFGPGTRLTVT.

As to this clonotype: This sequence is one base from a far larger clone and is likely a read error. J is TRBJ1-2 and V is TRBV6-2 or TRBV6-3; D may be TRBD1 (6 bases). CDR3 length equals 14 residues. CDR1 and CDR2 from the germline V gene are MNHEY and SVGEGT. V was trimmed by 5 bases and J by 4 bases, leaving 14 bases between them. CDR3 coding DNA: TGTGCCAGCAGTGAAGTGGGGGCGATCTATGGCTACACCTTC. It codes for CASSEVGAIYGYTF.

This chain links TRBV2 with TRBJ2-5; 10 bases align to TRBD2. Trimming at V came to 7 bases and at J to 5 bases, leaving 7 bases not matched to a gene. CDR3 length: 14 amino acids. The V gene's germline CDR1 is SNHLY and CDR2 FYNNEI. The chain's CDR3 is CASINSGGRETQYF. CDR3 sequence (DNA): TGTGCCAGCATTAATAGCGGGGGGCGGGAGACCCAGTACTTC. Drawing the rest from reference TRBV2 and TRBJ2-5, the complete variable domain is EPEVTQTPSHQVTQMGQEVILRCVPISNHLYFYWYRQILGQKVEFLVSFYNNEISEKSEIFDDQFSVERPDGSNFTLKIRSTKLEDSAMYFCASINSGGRETQYFGPGTRLLVL.

The chain couples TRBV9 to TRBJ1-2; D is perhaps TRBD1 (5 bases). The V end lost 4 bases, the J end lost 3 bases, and 13 bases lay between the germline ends. This CDR3 is built from 14 residues. The germline gives CDR1 SGDLS, CDR2 YYNGEE. The CDR3 bases are TGTGCCAGCAGCCCGAGGGGAGGGTACTATGGCTACACCTTC. It specifies CASSPRGGYYGYTF.

This clonotype was recorded at least ten times. The chain couples TRBV29-1 to TRBJ1-1, with D uncertain. Germline CDR1 and CDR2: SQVTM and ANQGSEA. The ends were cut back, 4 bases at V and 1 base at J, with 16 bases in the middle. There are 15 residues in the CDR3. The CDR3 sequence is CSVGLKQSGNTEAFF. The CDR3 DNA is TGCAGCGTTGGCCTTAAACAAAGTGGGAACACTGAAGCTTTCTTT. The variable domain in full, with the rest retrieved from reference TRBV29-1 and TRBJ1-1, is SAVISQKPSRDICQRGTSLTIQCQVDSQVTMMFWYRQQPGQSLTLIATANQGSEATYESGFVIDKFPISRPNLTFSTLTVSNMSPEDSSIYLCSVGLKQSGNTEAFFGQGTRLTVV.

This chain uses TRBV4-1 with TRBJ1-4, with TRBD1 identical over 7 bases. Germline V gene data show CDR1 as MGHRA and CDR2 as YSYEKL. This CDR3 contains 20 residues. V trimming: 7 bases; J trimming: 2 bases; junction bases outside the gene matches: 22. CDR3 region: CASKARPGQIYNPTNEKLFF. The CDR3 DNA reads as TGCGCCAGCAAGGCCCGGCCGGGACAGATCTATAATCCTACTAATGAAAAACTGTTTTTT.

This clonotype was recorded at least ten times. The V and J genes are TRBV11-2 and TRBJ1-3, with a possible D match to TRBD1 (5 bases). The CDR3 runs to 16 residues. V was pared by 6 bases and J by 8 bases, with 23 bases between. In germline, CDR1 is SGHAT, CDR2 FQNNGV. The CDR3 here is CASRPGTGSRSDTIYF. The CDR3 DNA reads as TGTGCCAGCAGACCCGGGACTGGGAGTCGGTCGGACACCATATATTTT.

This clonotype occurred many times. V usage is TRBV27 and J usage is TRBJ2-6; D may be TRBD2 (7 bases). CDR1 is MNHEY and CDR2 is SMNVEV in the germline V gene (reference sequence). With 3 bases removed from V and 4 bases from J, the gap between germline ends came to 10 bases. This CDR3 is built from 15 residues. The CDR3, as DNA: TGTGCCAGCAGTTTGGGGGGGCACGGGGCCAACGTCCTGACTTTC. Translation: CASSLGGHGANVLTF.

The V gene is TRBV18, the J gene TRBJ2-7, with TRBD1 identical over 7 bases. In germline, CDR1 is KGHSH, CDR2 LQKENI. There are 13 residues in the CDR3. V trimming: 3 bases; J trimming: 3 bases; junction bases outside the gene matches: 2. In nucleotides, the CDR3 is TGTGCCAGCTCACCGGACAGGAGCTACGAGCAGTACTTC. It specifies CASSPDRSYEQYF.

This clonotype was seen ten or more times. The chain uses TRBV6-1 and TRBJ2-5, with 7 bases aligning to TRBD1. This CDR3 has 14 residues. The V gene's germline CDR1 is MNHNS and CDR2 SASEGT. J lost 2 bases, V lost 5 bases, and 5 bases had no gene match. This chain's CDR3 is CASSPPDRQETQYF. CDR3 coding DNA: TGTGCCAGCAGTCCCCCGGACAGGCAAGAGACCCAGTACTTC.

This chain links TRBV7-8 with TRBJ1-1, with a possible D match to TRBD1 (6 bases). Deletions cut 2 bases from V and 0 bases from J, with 13 bases between. The CDR3 runs 16 residues. Germline CDR1 and CDR2: SGHVS and FQNEAQ. The CDR3 DNA reads TGTGCCAGCAGCTTATTCAGGGGACCTATGAACACTGAAGCTTTCTTT. Translated: CASSLFRGPMNTEAFF.

The chain couples TRBV4-3 to TRBJ2-7; tentatively, D is TRBD1 (6 bases). Trimming stripped 4 bases from V and 2 bases from J, with 9 bases between. This CDR3 region has 13 residues. Germline CDR1 LGHNA, CDR2 YSLEER. This CDR3 reads CASSRTGPYEQYF. CDR3 sequence (DNA): TGCGCCAGCAGCCGAACAGGGCCCTACGAGCAGTACTTC.

This clonotype was seen at least ten times. The CDR3: CASSFDRGQETQYF. As DNA, the CDR3 is TGTGCCAGCAGCTTCGACAGGGGCCAAGAGACCCAGTACTTC. The chain joins TRBV12-3 or TRBV12-4 to TRBJ2-5; 8 bases align to TRBD1. CDR3 size: 14 residues. Trimming cost V 6 bases and J 1 base; bases outside gene matches: 4.

On this clonotype: With a much larger clone just one base away, this may be a read error. J is TRBJ2-2 and V is TRBV6-5; tentative D call: TRBD1 (7 bases). The CDR3 has 15 residues. Germline values: CDR1 MNHEY, CDR2 SVGAGI. V lost 4 bases, J lost 4 bases, and 13 bases lay in between. CDR3 sequence: CASSSRGVGTGELFF. CDR3 DNA sequence: TGTGCCAGCAGTTCCAGGGGGGTAGGCACCGGGGAGCTGTTTTTT.

A few counts support this clonotype. This chain uses TRBV6-2 or TRBV6-3 with TRBJ1-2, with D unresolved. Germline V lookup: CDR1 MNHEY, CDR2 SVGEGT. CDR3 length: 11 amino acids. V shed 2 bases and J shed 5 bases, with 3 bases lying between them. The CDR3 bases are TGTGCCAGCAGTTACCAGTATGGCTACACCTTC. Its translation: CASSYQYGYTF.

CDR3 sequence (DNA): TGTGCCAGCAGCCGCGGGGGTTCGACCAAAAACATTCAGTACTTC. Translating gives CASSRGGSTKNIQYF. This chain uses TRBV7-2 with TRBJ2-4; TRBD2 agrees at 7 bases. There are 15 residues in the CDR3. Germline CDR1 and CDR2: SGHTA and FQGNSA. Trimming removed 5 bases from V and 2 bases from J; junction bases left unmatched: 6.

This clonotype was observed a few times. The chain is built from TRBV7-8 and TRBJ2-7, with TRBD1 matching 8 bases. The CDR3 is 13 residues long. V trimming: 3 bases; J trimming: 5 bases; junction bases outside the gene matches: 3. In germline, CDR1 is SGHVS, CDR2 FQNEAQ. The CDR3 DNA is TGTGCCAGCAGCTTGGGACAGGACCACGAGCAGTACTTC. It encodes CASSLGQDHEQYF. The full variable domain, with the rest looked up from reference TRBV7-8 and TRBJ2-7, is GAGVSQSPRYKVAKRGQDVALRCDPISGHVSLFWYQQALGQGPEFLTYFQNEAQLDKSGLPSDRFFAERPEGSVSTLKIQRTQQEDSAVYLCASSLGQDHEQYFGPGTRLTVT.

The J gene is TRBJ1-1, the V gene TRBV2; D remains ambiguous. Germline V gene data show CDR1 as SNHLY and CDR2 as FYNNEI. The CDR3 is 13 amino acids. V was shortened by 6 bases and J by 3 bases, with 11 bases between the two germline ends. The CDR3 sequence: CASSALRDTEAFF. In DNA form, the CDR3 reads TGTGCCAGCAGCGCATTAAGGGACACTGAAGCTTTCTTT.